This TCR beta chain stems from a study of regulatory T cells in long-lasting Graves disease. Broader study findings: TCR diversity was lower in persistent than newly diagnosed Graves' disease.

Investigators prepared the TCR beta libraries by applying iRepertoire HTBI primers and Arm-PCR of CDR3 regions. TCRdb re-called the multiplex PCR reads with MiXCR, one entry per CDR3 protein. The sample includes 350,000 to 450,000 distinct CDR3 sequences, roughly a fifth of them seen just once. V was pared by 7 bases and J by 7 bases, with 16 bases between. The CDR3 extends over 14 amino acids. The germline gives CDR1 MNHEY, CDR2 SMNVEV (reference sequence). This clonotype was counted only a few times. What it binds is not known. As to time point: persistent/refractory GD, antithyroid drugs over 5 years with positive TRAb. The TCR library was made from RNA extracted from PBMCs.

The receptor was isolated from a female donor with Graves disease. Specimen: peripheral blood mononuclear cells (PBMCs), collected when the disease was refractory, from a patient treated with antithyroid drugs. This chain links TRBV27 with TRBJ2-2; TRBD1 is a possible D gene (6 bases). The CDR3 region is CASTPTGFGGELFF. CDR3 coding DNA: TGTGCCAGCACCCCAACAGGGTTCGGCGGGGAGCTGTTTTTT.